What follows describes a single T cell receptor beta chain. What it recognizes is unknown. Sequencing was performed with immunoSEQ multiplex PCR; in TCRdb, only in-frame clones are kept and a portion is missing. The data show over 150,000 clones, with 86% seen just once and 5% to 7% held by the top ten. This sample was included in a study of cytomegalovirus exposure and HLA in healthy donors. Study summary: The 110 or so validation repertoires used the same platform as the 666 first-cohort repertoires, a later analysis reported.

In germline, CDR1 is SNHLY, CDR2 FYNNEI. The CDR3 is 12 amino acids. V dropped 7 bases and J dropped 7 bases, with 13 bases sitting between them. The study's findings and limits: Most TCRs appeared rarely, but some public TCRs recurred in many donors. The study labeled under 200 TCR beta chains cytomegalovirus-associated.

Sequencing was done on a sample of PBMCs. The TCR sequence derives from a woman between 25 and 40 years old in good health and CMV-seronegative. The J gene is TRBJ2-5, the V gene TRBV2; D possibly matches TRBD1 or TRBD2 (7 bases each). DNA for the CDR3: TGTGCCAGCAATTCCAGGGGGGGGACCCAGTACTTC. It specifies CASNSRGGTQYF.